The source of this T cell receptor (beta chain) is a study of tumor-infiltrating lymphocytes in primary liver carcinoma. Study information: These patients were men and women whose ages were 30 to 69 years. Stage T1-T3 N0M0 and a size of about 4 to 11 cm characterized the tumors.

Scientists recovered RNA and DNA together from about 21-30 mg of unsorted bulk tissue. Regarding this clonotype: What it binds is unknown. At one end the junction does not follow the germline gene, possibly because of a read error.

The CDR3 is made up of 12 amino acids. From germline, CDR1 is MNHEY and CDR2 SVGAGI. Priming with a constant-region primer yielded TCR beta cDNA from roughly 0.45 ug total RNA. Libraries for TCR beta were built through three nested multiplex PCR rounds, which together made up a slightly modified ARM-PCR procedure. Each of the first two PCR rounds ran approximately 9 cycles with TRBV1-TRBV30 forward and C-beta reverse primers. TCRdb ran MiXCR on the multiplex PCR reads and lists one entry per CDR3 protein. Among roughly 120,000 distinct CDR3 sequences listed, 55% to 75% were seen once. Notes on the study in general: The top-250-clone fraction was significantly higher in tumors than in blood (p = 0.039).

This rearrangement joins TRBV6-5 to TRBJ1-2, with D unresolved. The sample was liver tumor tissue from sampling region 1. This sample's subset: tumor region T1, superior pole. The sequence was collected from a woman aged 55-69 years with primary liver carcinoma and hepatitis B virus infection. In DNA, the CDR3 is TGCGCCAACACCCCGTACGAGGAAGGCTACACCTTC. Protein: CANTPYEEGYTF.